The source of this TCR beta chain is a study of cytomegalovirus exposure and HLA in healthy donors. Study as a whole: One earlier analysis, a look at about 179 million T cells, found fewer than 140 million unique TCR beta sequences.

The CDR3 consists of 15 residues. The germline V gene has CDR1 SGHNT and CDR2 YYREEE (reference sequence). The junction had 4 bases not matched to a gene; V was cut back by 1 base and J by 2 bases. On this clone: Its antigen is currently unknown.

In the PCR, 60 Vbeta and 13 Jbeta primers were used. Here immunoSEQ multiplex PCR was the method, and the copy in TCRdb shows in-frame clones only, minus some. Of 75,000 to 95,000 clones in the sample, just under 70% were seen once. Study conclusions and caveats: The majority of TCR sequences were rare, yet some public TCRs appeared in many donors.

The source of this sequence is a man aged 45 to 65 in good health and CMV-seronegative. The specimen was PBMCs. The chain links TRBV5-4 to TRBJ2-7; TRBD2 agrees at 9 bases. The chain's CDR3 is CASSLLRGGTYEQYF. The DNA of the CDR3 is TGTGCCAGCAGCTTGTTGCGGGGGGGGACCTACGAGCAGTACTTC. Based on the CDR3 plus reference TRBV5-4 and TRBJ2-7, the full variable domain is ETGVTQSPTHLIKTRGQQVTLRCSSQSGHNTVSWYQQALGQGPQFIFQYYREEENGRGNFPPRFSGLQFPNYSSELNVNALELDDSALYLCASSLLRGGTYEQYFGPGTRLTVT.